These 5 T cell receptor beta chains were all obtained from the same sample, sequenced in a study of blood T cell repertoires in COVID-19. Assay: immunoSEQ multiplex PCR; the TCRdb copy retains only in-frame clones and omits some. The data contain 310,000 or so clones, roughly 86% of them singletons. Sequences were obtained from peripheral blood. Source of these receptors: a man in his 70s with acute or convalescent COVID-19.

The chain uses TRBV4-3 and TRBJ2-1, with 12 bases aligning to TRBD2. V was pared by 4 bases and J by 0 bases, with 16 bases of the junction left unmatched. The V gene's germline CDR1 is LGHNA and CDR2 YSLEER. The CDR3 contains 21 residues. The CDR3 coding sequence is TGCGCCAGCAGCCGCCAACCCGGGACTAGCGGGCTTCACAGCTCCTACAATGAGCAGTTCTTC. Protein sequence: CASSRQPGTSGLHSSYNEQFF.

The CDR3 spells CASSRTGGNSPLHF. The CDR3 bases are TGTGCCAGCTCACGCACAGGGGGCAATTCACCCCTCCACTTT. The rearrangement links TRBV18 to TRBJ1-6, with TRBD1 identical over 9 bases. V lost 4 bases to trimming and J lost 7 bases; unmatched junction nucleotides: 2. CDR1 KGHSH and CDR2 LQKENI come from the germline V gene. The CDR3 is 14 amino acids.

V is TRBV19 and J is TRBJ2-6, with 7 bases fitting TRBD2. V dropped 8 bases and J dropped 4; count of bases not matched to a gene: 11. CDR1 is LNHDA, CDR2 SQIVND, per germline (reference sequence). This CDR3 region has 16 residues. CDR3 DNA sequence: TGTGCCAGTCTACCTCGGGAGGCCCGCGGGGCCAACGTCCTGACTTTC. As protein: CASLPREARGANVLTF.

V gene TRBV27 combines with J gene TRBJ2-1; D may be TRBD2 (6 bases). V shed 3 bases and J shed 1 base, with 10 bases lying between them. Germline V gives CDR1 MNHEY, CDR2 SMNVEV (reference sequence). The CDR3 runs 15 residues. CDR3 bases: TGTGCCAGCAGTTTCCTTAGCGGATCCTACAATGAGCAGTTCTTC. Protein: CASSFLSGSYNEQFF.

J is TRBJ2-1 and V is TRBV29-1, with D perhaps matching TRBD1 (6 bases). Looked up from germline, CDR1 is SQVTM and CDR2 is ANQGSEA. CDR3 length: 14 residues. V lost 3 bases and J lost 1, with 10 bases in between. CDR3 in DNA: TGCAGCGTTGATAGAGACAGGTCCTACAATGAGCAGTTCTTC. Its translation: CSVDRDRSYNEQFF.